The clone carrying this TCR beta chain was observed a handful of times. These data originate in a study of T-cell reconstitution after alpha-beta-depleted transplantation in children. The CDR3 sequence is 13 residues long. CDR1 and CDR2 from the germline V gene are DFQATT and SNEGSKA (reference sequence). V lost 3 bases and J 5 bases, leaving 13 bases between the germline ends. Unique molecular identifiers featured in how the TCRbeta library was prepared. TCRdb called the PCR reads again in MiXCR, with one record for every CDR3 protein. The repertoire holds 610,000 or so distinct CDR3 sequences, with roughly 27% as singletons.

Specimen: PBMCs, collected before TCRalphabeta/CD19-depleted stem cell transplant. The sequence was collected from a boy under two years old with Wiskott-Aldrich syndrome, due to receive a stem cell transplant. The chain has TRBV20-1 and TRBJ2-5, with D maybe TRBD1 (7 bases). CDR3 DNA sequence: TGCAGTGCTAGTTCTCAGGGGGGTGAGACCCAGTACTTC. Amino acid sequence: CSASSQGGETQYF.